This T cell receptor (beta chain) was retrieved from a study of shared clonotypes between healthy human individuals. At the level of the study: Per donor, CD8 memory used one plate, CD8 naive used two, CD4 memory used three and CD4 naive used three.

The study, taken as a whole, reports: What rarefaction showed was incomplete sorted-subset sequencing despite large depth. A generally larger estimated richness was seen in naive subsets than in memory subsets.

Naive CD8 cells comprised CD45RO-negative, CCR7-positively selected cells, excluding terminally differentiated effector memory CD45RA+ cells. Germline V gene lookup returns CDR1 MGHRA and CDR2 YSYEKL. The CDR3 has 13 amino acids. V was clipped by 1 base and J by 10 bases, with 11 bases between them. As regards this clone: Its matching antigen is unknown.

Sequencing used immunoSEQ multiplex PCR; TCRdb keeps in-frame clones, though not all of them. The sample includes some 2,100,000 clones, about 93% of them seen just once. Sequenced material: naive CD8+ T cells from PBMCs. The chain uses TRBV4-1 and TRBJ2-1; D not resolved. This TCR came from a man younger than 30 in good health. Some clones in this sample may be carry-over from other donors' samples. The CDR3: CASSQGVEGEQFF. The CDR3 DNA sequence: TGCGCCAGCAGCCAAGGGGTTGAAGGCGAGCAGTTCTTC.